This TCR beta chain emerged from a study of shared clonotypes between healthy human individuals. Genomic DNA of each subset was evenly split across several immunoSEQ plates. Only in-frame clones appear in the TCRdb table, and some are missing; sequencing was by immunoSEQ multiplex PCR. The sample yields hundreds of thousands of clones, 72% seen once. The CDR3 length is 15 residues. V trimming: 0 bases; J trimming: 5 bases; junction bases outside the gene matches: 7. Germline assignment: CDR1 LGHNA and CDR2 YNFKEQ. The clonotype was recovered from a woman in her thirties in good health. Material: memory CD4+ T cells sorted from blood. As for subset: CD45RA-negative fraction. V gene TRBV4-2 combines with J gene TRBJ2-7, with TRBD2 identical over 7 bases. The CDR3 DNA is TGTGCCAGCAGCCAAGAGGAGACTAGCTCGGACGAGCAGTACTTC. It specifies CASSQEETSSDEQYF.